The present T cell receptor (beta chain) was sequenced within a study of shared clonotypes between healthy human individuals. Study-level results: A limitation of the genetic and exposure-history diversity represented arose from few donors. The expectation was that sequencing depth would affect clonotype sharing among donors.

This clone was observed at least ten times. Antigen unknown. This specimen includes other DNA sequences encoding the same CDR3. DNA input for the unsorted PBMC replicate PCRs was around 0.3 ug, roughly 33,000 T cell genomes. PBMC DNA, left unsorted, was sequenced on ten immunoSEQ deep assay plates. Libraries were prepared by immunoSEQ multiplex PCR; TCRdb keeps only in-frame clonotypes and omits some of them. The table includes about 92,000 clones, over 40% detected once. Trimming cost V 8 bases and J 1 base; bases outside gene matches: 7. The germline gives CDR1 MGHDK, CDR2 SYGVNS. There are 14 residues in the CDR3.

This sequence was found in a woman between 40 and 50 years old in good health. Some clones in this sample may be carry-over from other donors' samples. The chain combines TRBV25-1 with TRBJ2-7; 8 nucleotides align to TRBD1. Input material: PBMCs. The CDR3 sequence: CASGGQGRSYEQYF. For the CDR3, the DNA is TGTGCCAGCGGCGGACAGGGTCGATCCTACGAGCAGTACTTC.